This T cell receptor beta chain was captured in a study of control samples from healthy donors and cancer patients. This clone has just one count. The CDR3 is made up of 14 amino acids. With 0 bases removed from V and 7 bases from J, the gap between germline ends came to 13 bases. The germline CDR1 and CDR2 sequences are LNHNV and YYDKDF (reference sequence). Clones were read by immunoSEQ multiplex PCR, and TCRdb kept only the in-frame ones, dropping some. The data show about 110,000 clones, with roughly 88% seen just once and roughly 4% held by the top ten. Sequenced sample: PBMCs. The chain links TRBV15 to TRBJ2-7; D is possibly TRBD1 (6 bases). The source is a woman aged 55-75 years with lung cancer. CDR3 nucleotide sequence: TGTGCCACCAGCAGAGACAGAGACAGGACAGAGCAGTACTTC. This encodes CATSRDRDRTEQYF. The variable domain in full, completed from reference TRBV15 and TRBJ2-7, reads DAMVIQNPRYQVTQFGKPVTLSCSQTLNHNVMYWYQQKSSQAPKLLFHYYDKDFNNEADTPDNFQSRRPNTSFCFLDIRSPGLGDTAMYLCATSRDRDRTEQYFGPGTRLTVT.